The next 24 T cell receptor beta chains were all read from a single sample in a study of T cell responses to AZD1222 COVID-19 vaccine. The protocol was immunoSEQ multiplex PCR, while the TCRdb copy is restricted to in-frame clones and leaves out a portion. The table has 100,000 to 150,000 clones, around 89% seen once; the top ten hold over 8.5%. Sequencing used peripheral blood, obtained on day 0 of MenACWY control vaccination. The receptor source for this set is an adult in good health.

With regard to this clone: Germline is not matched at one junction end, which may reflect a read error. V gene TRBV19 combines with J gene TRBJ2-1; D unresolved. Germline CDR1 and CDR2: LNHDA and SQIVND (reference sequence). This CDR3 has 13 residues. The CDR3 loop reads CASSYSRYNGQFF. The DNA for the CDR3 is TGTGCCAGTAGTTATAGTAGGTACAATGGGCAGTTCTTC.

This clone has only one observation. CDR3 nucleotides: TGTGCCAGCCTCCGGGACACTTTCCTCAATGAGCAGTTCTTC. Its translation: CASLRDTFLNEQFF. The rearrangement uses TRBV2 and TRBJ2-1; D is perhaps TRBD1 (6 bases). The CDR3 loop spans 14 amino acids. Germline V gene data show CDR1 as SNHLY and CDR2 as FYNNEI. Trimming removed 8 bases at V and 6 bases at J, with 17 bases between.

This clone came up once. This chain uses TRBV27 with TRBJ2-3; 7 bases agree with TRBD1. The CDR3 loop spans 13 amino acids. In germline, CDR1 is MNHEY, CDR2 SMNVEV (reference sequence). Germline trimming cut 5 bases from V and 5 bases from J; bases unmatched to any gene: 4. The CDR3 spells CASSRNRGDTQYF. The CDR3, as DNA: TGTGCCAGCAGTCGAAACAGGGGAGATACGCAGTATTTT.

This sequence joins TRBV7-8 and TRBJ1-4; perhaps TRBD1 as D (5 bases). Germline V CDR1 and CDR2: SGHVS, FQNEAQ. There are 14 residues in the CDR3. Trimming took 1 base from V and 7 from J, leaving 10 bases between them. Written as DNA, the CDR3 is TGTGCCAGCAGCTTAGTACCAGGGCGTGAAAAACTGTTTTTT. It specifies CASSLVPGREKLFF.

V is TRBV6-2 or TRBV6-3 and J is TRBJ1-2; TRBD1 is a possible D gene (5 bases). This CDR3 region has 13 residues. The V gene lost 5 bases and the J gene lost 7 bases, with 14 bases spanning the gap. Germline-derived CDR1 and CDR2 are MNHEY and SVGEGT. In DNA form, the CDR3 reads TGTGCCAGCAGTGCGAGACCGGGGGTTGGCTACACCTTC. This sequence encodes CASSARPGVGYTF.

This chain joins TRBV2 and TRBJ2-5; perhaps TRBD2 as D (7 bases). This CDR3 has 14 amino acids. Trimming took off 8 bases at V and 4 bases at J, with 17 bases between the two ends. Per the germline V gene, CDR1 is SNHLY and CDR2 is FYNNEI. In DNA form, the CDR3 reads TGTGCCAGCTGTGGGGGGGGCACCCTAGAGACCCAGTACTTC. It specifies CASCGGGTLETQYF.

This chain connects TRBV4-1 to TRBJ2-3; 9 bases are shared with TRBD1. The junction had 10 bases not matched to a gene; V was cut back by 2 bases and J by 1 base. Germline V gene lookup returns CDR1 MGHRA and CDR2 YSYEKL. This CDR3 comprises 18 residues. In DNA form, the CDR3 reads TGCGCCAGCAGCCAAACGGGACAGGGAGCCCGGGGCACAGATACGCAGTATTTT. This gives the protein CASSQTGQGARGTDTQYF.

This clone has only one observation. V is TRBV5-1 and J is TRBJ1-1; the match to TRBD1 covers 7 bases. Trimming cost V 0 bases and J 1 base; bases outside gene matches: 3. Germline CDR1 and CDR2: SGHRS and YFSETQ. This CDR3 has 15 residues. The CDR3 DNA follows: TGCGCCAGCAGCTTGGGAGGGACAGCGAACACTGAAGCTTTCTTT. Translated: CASSLGGTANTEAFF.

V gene TRBV30 combines with J gene TRBJ1-6, with 11 bases that match TRBD1. V lost 1 base and J lost 9; bases outside the gene matches: 11. The CDR3 contains 17 residues. Looked up from germline, CDR1 is GTSNPN and CDR2 is SVGIG (reference sequence). Here the CDR3 reads CAWSAPWDRGKGSPLHF. DNA for the CDR3: TGTGCCTGGAGTGCGCCGTGGGACAGGGGGAAGGGTTCACCCCTCCACTTT. The full variable domain, with the rest looked up from reference TRBV30 and TRBJ1-6, is SQTIHQWPATLVQPVGSPLSLECTVEGTSNPNLYWYRQAAGRGLQLLFYSVGIGQISSEVPQNLSASRPQDRQFILSSKKLLLSDSGFYLCAWSAPWDRGKGSPLHFGNGTRLTVT.

V is TRBV4-3 and J is TRBJ1-3, with 7 bases fitting TRBD1. The trim removed 5 bases at V and 2 bases at J, leaving 15 bases unmatched. This CDR3 comprises 18 residues. Germline-derived CDR1 and CDR2 are LGHNA and YSLEER. The CDR3 here is CASSENPGQAGAGNTIYF. CDR3 sequence (DNA): TGCGCCAGCAGCGAAAATCCAGGACAGGCCGGTGCTGGAAACACCATATATTTT.

The rearrangement joins TRBV29-1 to TRBJ2-6; tentatively, D is TRBD2 (5 bases). Trimming cost V 2 bases and J 2 bases, with 7 bases left between them. In germline, CDR1 is SQVTM, CDR2 ANQGSEA. The CDR3 is 14 amino acids. The DNA of the CDR3 is TGCAGCGTTGAACGGGGTACTGGGGCCAACGTCCTGACTTTC. This translates into CSVERGTGANVLTF.

V usage is TRBV4-3 and J usage is TRBJ2-4, with TRBD2 matching 13 bases. Trimming took 0 bases from V and 8 from J; bases not matched to a gene: 7. Germline V lookup: CDR1 LGHNA, CDR2 YSLEER. This CDR3 is 17 amino acids long. The CDR3 region has the DNA TGCGCCAGCAGCCAAGATCTACTAGCGGGAGGGGCATACATTCAGTACTTC. The encoded protein is CASSQDLLAGGAYIQYF.

The chain couples TRBV28 to TRBJ1-1; TRBD1 matches 7 bases. The CDR3 sequence is 13 residues long. Germline V gene lookup returns CDR1 MDHEN and CDR2 SYDVKM. V dropped 7 bases and J dropped 7; count of bases not matched to a gene: 9. The DNA of the CDR3 is TGTGCCAGCATTGACAGGGTAATACTTGAAGCTTTCTTT. Protein product: CASIDRVILEAFF.

V usage is TRBV11-3 and J usage is TRBJ2-3; 7 bases agree with TRBD1. With 4 bases clipped from V and 2 bases from J, the junction kept 9 bases outside the gene matches. CDR3 length: 16 amino acids. Germline V lookup: CDR1 SGHNT, CDR2 YENEEA. CDR3 loop: CASSSRPGTDTDTQYF. DNA of the CDR3: TGTGCCAGCAGCTCGAGACCCGGGACAGACACAGATACGCAGTATTTT.

The chain recombines TRBV11-3 with TRBJ2-4; unclear D gene. The CDR3 runs 14 residues. CDR1 and CDR2 from the germline V gene are SGHNT and YENEEA. With 0 bases removed from V and 5 bases from J, the gap between germline ends came to 8 bases. In nucleotides, the CDR3 is TGTGCCAGCAGCTTAGATTTTGGCCAAAACATTCAGTACTTC. The encoded protein is CASSLDFGQNIQYF.

The genes are TRBV2 and TRBJ2-1; 12 bases match TRBD1. Per the germline V gene, CDR1 is SNHLY and CDR2 is FYNNEI. Unmatched junction bases numbered 15, after V lost 1 base and J lost 2 bases. This CDR3 spans 21 amino acids. The CDR3 nucleotides read TGTGCCAGCAGTGAAGTTATGGGACAGGGGGCTGCCGCAGTTCCCTACAATGAGCAGTTCTTC. Protein: CASSEVMGQGAAAVPYNEQFF. The full variable domain, rest sourced from reference TRBV2 and TRBJ2-1, is EPEVTQTPSHQVTQMGQEVILRCVPISNHLYFYWYRQILGQKVEFLVSFYNNEISEKSEIFDDQFSVERPDGSNFTLKIRSTKLEDSAMYFCASSEVMGQGAAAVPYNEQFFGPGTRLTVL.

The chain combines TRBV7-8 with TRBJ1-2; TRBD1 matches at 10 bases. CDR3 size: 17 residues. The germline CDR1 and CDR2 sequences are SGHVS and FQNEAQ. Trimming cost V 5 bases and J 7 bases; bases outside gene matches: 16. CDR3 amino acids: CASSRLTPGQGLGGYTF. The CDR3 DNA follows: TGTGCCAGCAGCCGACTCACGCCGGGACAGGGGCTCGGTGGCTACACCTTC.

This clone was counted once. V usage is TRBV9 and J usage is TRBJ2-1; 16 positions match TRBD2. This CDR3 comprises 17 residues. V lost 2 bases and J lost 8; bases outside the gene matches: 7. Germline V lookup: CDR1 SGDLS, CDR2 YYNGEE. The DNA for the CDR3 is TGTGCCAGCAGCGTCCACACCGGGACTAGCGGGAGGGATGAGCAGTTCTTC. Encoded protein: CASSVHTGTSGRDEQFF. Full variable domain (outside the CDR3, taken from reference TRBV9 and TRBJ2-1): DSGVTQTPKHLITATGQRVTLRCSPRSGDLSVYWYQQSLDQGLQFLIQYYNGEERAKGNILERFSAQQFPDLHSELNLSSLELGDSALYFCASSVHTGTSGRDEQFFGPGTRLTVL.

The V and J genes are TRBV4-1 and TRBJ1-1; D is perhaps TRBD1 (5 bases). Trimming stripped 0 bases from V and 0 bases from J, with 14 bases between. Germline V gene lookup returns CDR1 MGHRA and CDR2 YSYEKL. The CDR3 consists of 17 residues. Written as DNA, the CDR3 is TGCGCCAGCAGCCAAGAGCCGGTTGGGACCATGAACACTGAAGCTTTCTTT. Translation: CASSQEPVGTMNTEAFF.

The table lists this clone with a count of one. CDR3 sequence: CASSLDLPAGGELFF. The CDR3 coding sequence is TGTGCCAGCAGCTTAGATCTACCGGCGGGCGGGGAGCTGTTTTTT. The chain carries TRBV11-3 and TRBJ2-2; tentative D call: TRBD2 (5 bases). This CDR3 has 15 residues. The germline gives CDR1 SGHNT, CDR2 YENEEA. V dropped 0 bases and J dropped 7 bases, with 12 bases sitting between them. Drawing the rest from reference TRBV11-3 and TRBJ2-2, the complete variable domain is EAGVVQSPRYKIIEKKQPVAFWCNPISGHNTLYWYLQNLGQGPELLIRYENEEAVDDSQLPKDRFSAERLKGVDSTLKIQPAELGDSAVYLCASSLDLPAGGELFFGEGSRLTVL.

The chain couples TRBV30 to TRBJ1-2; D might be TRBD1 (6 bases). Germline CDR1 reads GTSNPN; CDR2 reads SVGIG (reference sequence). With 6 bases removed from V and 6 bases from J, the gap between germline ends came to 14 bases. The CDR3 loop spans 12 amino acids. The CDR3 DNA reads TGTGCCTGCCCCACCACAGGGCATGGCTACACCTTC. Amino acids: CACPTTGHGYTF.

The chain recombines TRBV11-2 with TRBJ1-1; D not certain. The germline CDR1 and CDR2 sequences are SGHAT and FQNNGV. Deletions cut 2 bases from V and 5 bases from J, with 15 bases between. This CDR3 spans 15 amino acids. The CDR3 reads CASSLSENRGTEAFF. The CDR3 DNA is TGTGCCAGCAGCTTATCAGAGAACAGAGGGACTGAAGCTTTCTTT.

The rearrangement joins TRBV5-1 to TRBJ2-1, with TRBD2 matching over 11 bases. The CDR3 contains 15 residues. The germline CDR1 and CDR2 sequences are SGHRS and YFSETQ. V shed 4 bases, J shed 4 bases, and the junction held 4 bases outside the gene matches. The CDR3 coding sequence is TGCGCCAGCAGCACCGGGACTAGCGGATACAATGAGCAGTTCTTC. Residues: CASSTGTSGYNEQFF.

The chain combines TRBV6-2 or TRBV6-3 with TRBJ2-3; a weak D match, TRBD1 (6 bases). V was shortened by 4 bases and J by 2 bases, with 10 bases between the two germline ends. The CDR3 sequence is 14 residues long. Germline loops: CDR1 MNHEY, CDR2 SVGEGT. The CDR3 protein is CASSSGQITDTQYF. Written as DNA, the CDR3 is TGTGCCAGCAGTTCCGGACAGATCACAGATACGCAGTATTTT.